Below are 21 T cell receptor beta chains sequenced from a single sample in a study of cytomegalovirus exposure and HLA in healthy donors. The PCR employed 60 Vbeta primers together with 13 Jbeta primers. This table comes from immunoSEQ multiplex PCR, and its TCRdb copy is limited to in-frame clones, with some not included. Of some 210,000 clones listed, about 85% are singletons. The material sequenced was PBMCs. These receptor sequences come from a woman aged 50 to 65 in good health and CMV-seropositive.

The V call is TRBV5-1, the J call TRBJ2-3; 10 bases match TRBD2. Germline-derived CDR1 and CDR2 are SGHRS and YFSETQ. The junction had 5 bases not matched to a gene; V was cut back by 7 bases and J by 3 bases. The CDR3 length is 14 residues. The CDR3 loop reads CASGAGGLTDTQYF. The CDR3 DNA reads as TGCGCCAGCGGAGCGGGGGGGCTGACAGATACGCAGTATTTT.

This chain joins TRBV4-2 and TRBJ2-7; TRBD1 matches 7 bases. The CDR3 is made up of 15 amino acids. Germline V gene data show CDR1 as LGHNA and CDR2 as YNFKEQ. V shed 3 bases and J 4 bases; nucleotides not matched to a gene: 9. The DNA for the CDR3 is TGTGCCAGCAGCCATGCCTCCGGGACAGATTACGAGCAGTACTTC. Protein: CASSHASGTDYEQYF.

The rearrangement uses TRBV7-8 and TRBJ2-1; 9 bases are a match to TRBD2. Trimming took 1 base from V and 0 from J; bases not matched to a gene: 7. CDR1 is SGHVS, CDR2 FQNEAQ, per germline. This CDR3 is built from 18 residues. CDR3 loop: CASSLEEGTSYSYNEQFF. As DNA, the CDR3 is TGTGCCAGCAGCTTAGAAGAAGGGACTAGCTACTCCTACAATGAGCAGTTCTTC. The full variable domain, completed using reference TRBV7-8 and TRBJ2-1, is GAGVSQSPRYKVAKRGQDVALRCDPISGHVSLFWYQQALGQGPEFLTYFQNEAQLDKSGLPSDRFFAERPEGSVSTLKIQRTQQEDSAVYLCASSLEEGTSYSYNEQFFGPGTRLTVL.

This rearrangement joins TRBV5-1 to TRBJ2-5; TRBD1 agrees at 9 bases. Germline-derived CDR1 and CDR2 are SGHRS and YFSETQ. CDR3 length: 15 residues. The J segment lost 7 bases and the V segment lost 3 bases, leaving 10 bases of the junction unmatched. The CDR3 DNA reads as TGCGCCAGCAGCTCCGGACAGGGGCCTCAGGGGACCCAGTACTTC. This translates into CASSSGQGPQGTQYF.

The chain links TRBV19 to TRBJ2-3, with unresolved D. Germline CDR1 and CDR2: LNHDA and SQIVND (reference sequence). Between the trimmed V and J ends, which lost 3 bases and 0 bases, there was a span of 7 bases. The CDR3 contains 14 residues. CDR3 DNA sequence: TGTGCCAGTAGTATTGGCGGTAGCACAGATACGCAGTATTTT. This translates into CASSIGGSTDTQYF.

V and J are TRBV30 and TRBJ1-5, with D unclear. V was pared by 3 bases and J by 3 bases, with 6 bases between. CDR1 and CDR2 (germline): GTSNPN, SVGIG (reference sequence). CDR3 length equals 12 residues. CDR3 nucleotide sequence: TGTGCCTGGAGCGAGGACAATCAGCCCCAGCATTTT. It encodes CAWSEDNQPQHF.

The rearrangement links TRBV6-6 to TRBJ1-1; D possibly corresponds to TRBD1 (6 bases). The V end lost 0 bases, the J end lost 4 bases, and 15 bases lay between the germline ends. The V gene's germline CDR1 is MNHNY and CDR2 SVGAGI (reference sequence). The CDR3 runs to 16 residues. For the CDR3, the DNA is TGTGCCAGCAGTTACTCCGTGGGGGGGCAGGGCACTGAAGCTTTCTTT. Protein product: CASSYSVGGQGTEAFF.

The CDR3 bases are TGTGCCAGCAGTCCAGCGGCAGAAACTGGAAACACCATATATTTT. Translated: CASSPAAETGNTIYF. The rearrangement joins TRBV9 to TRBJ1-3; no reliable D call. The CDR3 has 15 amino acids. V was shortened by 5 bases and J by 2 bases, with 14 bases between the two germline ends. Germline V gene lookup returns CDR1 SGDLS and CDR2 YYNGEE.

The chain joins TRBV6-5 to TRBJ1-6, with 8 bases aligning to TRBD1. Trimming removed 5 bases from V and 10 bases from J; junction bases left unmatched: 7. The CDR3 spans 14 residues. Looked up from germline, CDR1 is MNHEY and CDR2 is SVGAGI. The CDR3 sequence: CASSGNRGNSPLHF. CDR3 in DNA: TGTGCCAGCAGTGGCAACAGGGGGAACTCACCCCTCCACTTT.

V gene TRBV5-6 combines with J gene TRBJ2-1; 11 positions match TRBD2. Germline trimming cut 0 bases from V and 6 bases from J; bases unmatched to any gene: 5. The CDR3 has 16 residues. Germline V CDR1 and CDR2: SGHDT, YYEEEE. The CDR3: CASSLDVAGGCNEQFF. The CDR3 DNA is TGTGCCAGCAGCTTGGATGTAGCGGGGGGGTGCAATGAGCAGTTCTTC.

The chain joins TRBV5-1 to TRBJ1-1; perhaps TRBD1 as D (6 bases). The CDR3 runs 13 residues. Trimming left V 2 bases short and J 10 bases short, with 15 bases between. The germline V gene encodes CDR1 SGHRS and CDR2 YFSETQ. The CDR3 sequence is CASSLQSGTTAFF. CDR3 bases: TGCGCCAGCAGCTTACAGTCCGGGACAACAGCTTTCTTT.

This clone came up once. The J gene is TRBJ1-1, the V gene TRBV29-1, with 7 bases identical to TRBD1. V gave up 4 bases and J gave up 1 base; unmatched junction bases: 9. The CDR3 consists of 15 residues. CDR1 and CDR2 from the germline V gene are SQVTM and ANQGSEA. The CDR3 protein is CSVVFSGQQNTEAFF. Written as DNA, the CDR3 is TGCAGCGTTGTGTTTTCGGGACAGCAGAACACTGAAGCTTTCTTT.

This clone has a single count. As DNA, the CDR3 is TGTGCCAGCAGTTACTCCAGATACAATGAGCAGTTCTTC. It translates to CASSYSRYNEQFF. The rearrangement links TRBV6-5 to TRBJ2-1; D gene ambiguous. The germline V gene has CDR1 MNHEY and CDR2 SVGAGI. V lost 0 bases to trimming and J lost 4 bases, with 4 bases between them. This CDR3 is 13 amino acids long.

The chain carries TRBV27 and TRBJ2-5, with D possibly being TRBD2 (6 bases). This CDR3 is 15 amino acids long. V shed 0 bases and J shed 8 bases, with 16 bases lying between them. CDR1 MNHEY and CDR2 SMNVEV come from the germline V gene (reference sequence). The CDR3, as DNA: TGTGCCAGCAGTTTATCGAACCCTAGCGTTGGAACCCAGTACTTC. Translation: CASSLSNPSVGTQYF.

The V gene is TRBV10-3, the J gene TRBJ1-2, with D possibly matching TRBD1 (5 bases). The length of the CDR3 is 12 residues. Trimming removed 4 bases from V and 7 bases from J, with 10 bases in between. Germline V gene data show CDR1 as ENHRY and CDR2 as SYGVKD. In DNA, the CDR3 is TGTGCCATCAGTGCGGGGGGACTTGGCTACACCTTC. This encodes CAISAGGLGYTF.

V is TRBV29-1 and J is TRBJ1-2, with 7 bases aligning to TRBD1. There are 13 residues in the CDR3. Germline V gives CDR1 SQVTM, CDR2 ANQGSEA. V dropped 1 base and J dropped 4; count of bases not matched to a gene: 3. The CDR3 loop is CSVEGGDSYGYTF. CDR3 coding DNA: TGCAGCGTTGAAGGGGGGGACAGCTATGGCTACACCTTC. The variable domain in full, with the rest retrieved from reference TRBV29-1 and TRBJ1-2, is SAVISQKPSRDICQRGTSLTIQCQVDSQVTMMFWYRQQPGQSLTLIATANQGSEATYESGFVIDKFPISRPNLTFSTLTVSNMSPEDSSIYLCSVEGGDSYGYTFGSGTRLTVV.

DNA of the CDR3: TGTGCCAGCTCATTCCTAGCGGGGGGAAGCACAGATACGCAGTATTTT. Translating it yields CASSFLAGGSTDTQYF. This chain uses TRBV18 with TRBJ2-3; 11 positions match TRBD2. V lost 5 bases and J lost 0; bases outside the gene matches: 4. The CDR3 is 16 amino acids. The germline V gene has CDR1 KGHSH and CDR2 LQKENI.

The rearrangement joins TRBV7-8 to TRBJ2-1, with D hard to call. This CDR3 spans 12 amino acids. The germline gives CDR1 SGHVS, CDR2 FQNEAQ. The V end lost 5 bases, the J end lost 6 bases, and 8 bases lay between the germline ends. CDR3 coding DNA: TGTGCCAGCAGCCCGGTCCTCAATGAGCAGTTCTTC. This gives the protein CASSPVLNEQFF. Using reference TRBV7-8 and TRBJ2-1 for the parts outside the CDR3, the full variable domain is GAGVSQSPRYKVAKRGQDVALRCDPISGHVSLFWYQQALGQGPEFLTYFQNEAQLDKSGLPSDRFFAERPEGSVSTLKIQRTQQEDSAVYLCASSPVLNEQFFGPGTRLTVL.

V usage is TRBV5-1 and J usage is TRBJ1-6, with D hard to call. CDR3 length: 12 amino acids. Trimming took 1 base from V and 12 from J, leaving 8 bases between them. Germline CDR1 is SGHRS and CDR2 is YFSETQ. CDR3 nucleotide sequence: TGCGCCAGCAGCTTGAGCGGGAGACCCCTCCACTTT. The encoded protein is CASSLSGRPLHF.

V is TRBV4-1 and J is TRBJ1-1; tentative D call: TRBD1 (6 bases). The CDR3 is 14 residues long. V lost 5 bases and J 5 bases, leaving 15 bases between the germline ends. Germline V gene lookup returns CDR1 MGHRA and CDR2 YSYEKL. The CDR3 nucleotides read TGCGCCAGCAGCGGTAGGACAGTTGGGACTGAAGCTTTCTTT. Translation gives CASSGRTVGTEAFF.

The chain uses TRBV13 and TRBJ2-3, with 8 bases identical to TRBD2. The trim removed 6 bases at V and 5 bases at J, leaving 10 bases unmatched. The CDR3 extends over 15 amino acids. Germline CDR1 reads PRHDT; CDR2 reads FYEKMQ (reference sequence). CDR3 sequence reads: CASRQRGTPLDTQYF. CDR3 in DNA: TGTGCCAGCAGGCAGCGGGGGACCCCATTAGATACGCAGTATTTT.